This entry lists 17 T cell receptor beta chains sequenced from one sample in a study of control samples from healthy donors and cancer patients. Profiling relied on immunoSEQ multiplex PCR, and the TCRdb table lists in-frame clones only, not all of them. The table has 110,000 or so clones, approximately 82% seen once. Sequencing input: blood. Receptors originate from a man between 18 and 29 years old in good health.

This sequence joins TRBV4-2 and TRBJ1-2; D gene ambiguous. This CDR3 is 14 amino acids long. The V end was cut by 5 bases, the J end by 4 bases, with 14 bases between. CDR1 is LGHNA and CDR2 is YNFKEQ in the germline V gene. The chain's CDR3 is CASSAGPPGYGYTF. The CDR3 nucleotides read TGTGCCAGCAGCGCCGGACCTCCGGGCTATGGCTACACCTTC.

The chain has TRBV21-1 and TRBJ1-2; TRBD1, the D gene given by the table, was not confirmed from the DNA. TRBV21-1 is labeled a pseudogene. The CDR3 runs 17 residues. DNA for the CDR3: TGTGCCAGCAGCAAAGGAACGGGACAGGGGGCGGGCTATGGCTACACCTTC. Amino acid sequence: CASSKGTGQGAGYGYTF.

The rearrangement joins TRBV11-2 to TRBJ1-2; no reliable D call. The CDR3 extends over 15 amino acids. The V end lost 2 bases, the J end lost 4 bases, and 14 bases lay between the germline ends. Germline CDR1 reads SGHAT; CDR2 reads FQNNGV. CDR3 in amino acids: CASSLSGVATYGYTF. DNA of the CDR3: TGTGCCAGCAGCTTATCCGGGGTTGCGACCTATGGCTACACCTTC.

V usage is TRBV5-1 and J usage is TRBJ2-3; 13 bases align to TRBD2. The CDR3 covers 18 residues. J was trimmed by 8 bases and V by 0 bases; bases with no gene match: 12. Germline loops: CDR1 SGHRS, CDR2 YFSETQ. This CDR3 reads CASSLAPLTSGGDGTQYF. CDR3 in DNA: TGCGCCAGCAGCTTGGCCCCATTAACTAGCGGGGGGGATGGTACGCAGTATTTT.

V gene TRBV7-2 combines with J gene TRBJ2-5, with 10 positions matching TRBD1. The CDR3 sequence is 13 residues long. Germline CDR1 is SGHTA and CDR2 is FQGNSA. Trimming took 4 bases from V and 5 from J; bases not matched to a gene: 1. The DNA of the CDR3 is TGTGCCAGCAGCTGGACAGGGGGGGAGACCCAGTACTTC. Its protein is CASSWTGGETQYF.

This sequence joins TRBV5-1 and TRBJ2-1; tentative D call: TRBD2 (5 bases). V lost 0 bases to trimming and J lost 0 bases, with 7 bases between them. Germline V gene lookup returns CDR1 SGHRS and CDR2 YFSETQ. This CDR3 has 15 amino acids. The chain's CDR3 is CASSLAGVSYNEQFF. The CDR3 DNA is TGCGCCAGCAGCTTGGCCGGGGTCTCCTACAATGAGCAGTTCTTC.

The chain joins TRBV19 to TRBJ1-1; TRBD1 might be the D (5 bases). The CDR3 extends over 14 amino acids. From germline, CDR1 is LNHDA and CDR2 SQIVND (reference sequence). Between the trimmed V and J ends, which lost 3 bases and 0 bases, there was a span of 8 bases. As DNA, the CDR3 is TGTGCCAGTAGTATGCAGGGTATGAACACTGAAGCTTTCTTT. This sequence encodes CASSMQGMNTEAFF.

This clone came up once. The V call is TRBV21-1, the J call TRBJ2-3; TRBD2, the table's D call, was not compared with the DNA. TRBV21-1 counts as a pseudogene. The CDR3 totals 13 residues. This CDR3 reads CASSRTSGDTQYF. The CDR3 coding sequence is TGTGCCAGCAGCAGAACCAGCGGGGATACGCAGTATTTT.

The rearrangement joins TRBV25-1 to TRBJ1-2; D perhaps matches TRBD1 (6 bases). Trimming pared 4 bases from V and 1 base from J, leaving 10 bases between. The germline gives CDR1 MGHDK, CDR2 SYGVNS. The CDR3 spans 14 residues. CDR3 DNA: TGTGCCAGCAGTGGACAGGAGCTTAACTATGGCTACACCTTC. It codes for CASSGQELNYGYTF.

The chain couples TRBV2 to TRBJ1-1; D gene uncertain. The germline V gene has CDR1 SNHLY and CDR2 FYNNEI. This CDR3 region has 15 residues. V lost 7 bases and J 1 base, leaving 16 bases between the germline ends. The chain's CDR3 is CASTYDLRKNTEAFF. CDR3 bases: TGTGCCAGCACCTACGACCTTCGGAAGAACACTGAAGCTTTCTTT.

The chain uses TRBV30 and TRBJ1-2; a weak D match, TRBD1 (6 bases). The CDR3 totals 14 residues. CDR1 is GTSNPN, CDR2 SVGIG, per germline (reference sequence). Trimming cost V 4 bases and J 4 bases, with 16 bases left between them. The chain's CDR3 is CAWTKGGGSYGYTF. The DNA for the CDR3 is TGTGCCTGGACCAAGGGAGGGGGAAGCTATGGCTACACCTTC. The entire variable domain, with the rest obtained from reference TRBV30 and TRBJ1-2, is as follows: SQTIHQWPATLVQPVGSPLSLECTVEGTSNPNLYWYRQAAGRGLQLLFYSVGIGQISSEVPQNLSASRPQDRQFILSSKKLLLSDSGFYLCAWTKGGGSYGYTFGSGTRLTVV.

The chain couples TRBV11-1 to TRBJ2-3; D might be TRBD2 (7 bases). The germline V and J ends were trimmed by 5 bases and 4 bases, with 19 bases remaining between them. Germline V gene lookup returns CDR1 SGHAT and CDR2 FQDESV (reference sequence). This CDR3 region has 16 residues. CDR3: CASSPFGGGVADTQYF. The DNA for the CDR3 is TGTGCCAGCAGCCCCTTCGGAGGGGGGGTCGCAGATACGCAGTATTTT.

In the case of this clone: The germline gene is not matched at one end of the junction; a read error may be the cause. The rearrangement links TRBV5-5 to TRBJ2-7; TRBD2 matches 11 bases. The CDR3 has 15 residues. Per the germline V gene, CDR1 is SGHKS and CDR2 is YYEKEE (reference sequence). The CDR3 coding sequence is TGTGCCAGCAGCTTGGATAGCGGGGGGGCCTACCAGCAGTACTTC. As protein: CASSLDSGGAYQQYF.

The rearrangement links TRBV5-5 to TRBJ2-3; D is possibly TRBD1 (6 bases). The CDR3 loop spans 16 amino acids. The germline V gene has CDR1 SGHKS and CDR2 YYEKEE (reference sequence). The ends were cut back, 0 bases at V and 5 bases at J, with 16 bases in the middle. In nucleotides, the CDR3 is TGTGCCAGCAGCTTGGCCTCGGGTACAGGGCAAGATACGCAGTATTTT. Translated, it gives CASSLASGTGQDTQYF.

The chain couples TRBV9 to TRBJ2-1; D tentatively reads TRBD1 or TRBD2 (5 bases each). CDR3 length: 13 amino acids. The V gene lost 4 bases and the J gene lost 10 bases, with 15 bases spanning the gap. The germline V gene encodes CDR1 SGDLS and CDR2 YYNGEE. In DNA form, the CDR3 reads TGTGCCAGCAGCTCCACCCCCCGGGACGAGCAGTTCTTC. It codes for CASSSTPRDEQFF.

This clone has more than one count but fewer than ten. The J gene is TRBJ1-4, the V gene TRBV2; D is possibly TRBD1 (6 bases). This CDR3 has 14 amino acids. Germline CDR1 is SNHLY and CDR2 is FYNNEI. The V gene lost 6 bases and the J gene lost 4 bases, with 12 bases spanning the gap. CDR3 coding DNA: TGTGCCAGCAGAGGGGTACAGGGTAATGAAAAACTGTTTTTT. This gives the protein CASRGVQGNEKLFF.

The chain combines TRBV6-5 with TRBJ1-2, with D unclear. The CDR3 has 13 amino acids. Germline assignment: CDR1 MNHEY and CDR2 SVGAGI. V lost 5 bases and J 5 bases, leaving 12 bases between the germline ends. CDR3 sequence: CASSLGNEYGYTF. The DNA for the CDR3 is TGTGCCAGCAGTCTTGGGAATGAGTATGGCTACACCTTC.